One and the same sample provided the 14 T cell receptor beta chains below, sequenced in a study of CD8 T cells in ankylosing spondylitis. TCRdb independently ran MiXCR on the 5' RACE reads; one entry per CDR3 protein. The repertoire includes hundreds of thousands of distinct CDR3 sequences, 32% of them detected once, and 4% to 5.5% sits in the top ten. The sample taken for sequencing was blood, either unsorted or a sorted T cell fraction (not recorded which). Source of these receptors: a male donor with ankylosing spondylitis or in good health (not recorded which).

The CDR3, as DNA: TGTGCCATCAGTGAGTCGACGGAAATTGGCTACACCTTC. Its protein is CAISESTEIGYTF. J is TRBJ1-2 and V is TRBV10-3; D not resolved. CDR1 and CDR2 from the germline V gene are ENHRY and SYGVKD. This CDR3 has 13 amino acids. The germline V and J ends were trimmed by 0 bases and 7 bases, with 9 bases remaining between them.

The gene calls are TRBV7-3 and TRBJ2-3, with D unresolved. The CDR3 is 14 residues long. From germline, CDR1 is SGHTA and CDR2 FQGTGA. V was trimmed by 6 bases and J by 6 bases, leaving 16 bases between them. Here the CDR3 DNA reads TGTGCCAGCAGTTTGGGATCTAGTTGGGATACGCAGTATTTT. Residues: CASSLGSSWDTQYF.

This clonotype showed up just a few times. The chain has TRBV7-9 and TRBJ2-7; the D call may be TRBD1 or TRBD2 (5 bases each). Trimming removed 0 bases from V and 6 bases from J, with 9 bases in between. Germline CDR1 is SEHNR and CDR2 is FQNEAQ (reference sequence). There are 13 residues in the CDR3. As DNA, the CDR3 is TGTGCCAGCAGCTTAGCGGGTGGGGGCGAGCAGTACTTC. Translated, it gives CASSLAGGGEQYF.

This chain uses TRBV7-8 with TRBJ2-3; a weak D match, TRBD1 (5 bases). The CDR3 extends over 18 amino acids. Germline CDR1 is SGHVS and CDR2 is FQNEAQ. Between the trimmed V and J ends, which lost 1 base and 2 bases, there was a span of 19 bases. CDR3 nucleotide sequence: TGTGCCAGCAGCTTAGAGGTAGGGGCGGACCCTTACACAGATACGCAGTATTTT. Amino acid sequence: CASSLEVGADPYTDTQYF.

The chain uses TRBV5-5 and TRBJ1-2; TRBD1 is a possible D gene (5 bases). Germline V gene sequence: CDR1 SGHKS, CDR2 YYEKEE (reference sequence). The CDR3 length is 14 residues. V lost 4 bases to trimming and J lost 7 bases, with 17 bases between them. The CDR3 loop reads CASSEGPHDPGYTF. The CDR3 nucleotides read TGTGCCAGCAGCGAGGGGCCACACGATCCTGGCTACACCTTC.

The chain employs TRBV7-6 and TRBJ2-5, with D possibly matching TRBD2 (6 bases). This CDR3 is built from 16 residues. Germline-derived CDR1 and CDR2 are SGHVS and FNYEAQ. V was trimmed by 0 bases and J by 1 base, leaving 12 bases between them. The CDR3: CASSLAAGQTQETQYF. CDR3 nucleotide sequence: TGTGCCAGCAGCTTAGCGGCGGGGCAGACCCAAGAGACCCAGTACTTC.

As for this clonotype: The junction departs from germline at one end; a sequencing error may be responsible. This chain joins TRBV5-5 and TRBJ2-1; D is undetermined. The CDR3 totals 16 residues. Per the germline V gene, CDR1 is SGHKS and CDR2 is YYEKEE (reference sequence). CDR3: CASSLEGRYSYNDQFF. The DNA for the CDR3 is TGTGCCAGCAGCTTGGAAGGCAGATACTCTTACAATGACCAGTTCTTC.

A few counts support this clonotype. V and J are TRBV3-1 and TRBJ2-1; TRBD1 agrees at 12 bases. CDR1 LGHDT and CDR2 YNNKEL come from the germline V gene (reference sequence). V was clipped by 5 bases and J by 6 bases; unmatched bases: 5. The CDR3 contains 15 residues. The CDR3 DNA follows: TGTGCCAGCAGCGACCGGGACAGGGGGCGCAATGAGCAGTTCTTC. It translates to CASSDRDRGRNEQFF.

The chain joins TRBV10-3 to TRBJ1-6, with no clear D. CDR3 length equals 15 residues. V was trimmed by 4 bases and J by 8 bases, leaving 15 bases between them. From germline, CDR1 is ENHRY and CDR2 SYGVKD. CDR3 region: CAISASNKGDSPLHF. The CDR3 DNA follows: TGTGCCATCAGTGCTAGCAACAAGGGCGATTCACCCCTCCACTTT.

The chain has TRBV3-1 and TRBJ2-3; the D is unclear. Germline V gives CDR1 LGHDT, CDR2 YNNKEL (reference sequence). This CDR3 spans 17 amino acids. V lost 0 bases and J 0 bases, leaving 13 bases between the germline ends. CDR3 bases: TGTGCCAGCAGCCAAGAAATTCGGAGATCTAGCACAGATACGCAGTATTTT. This codes for CASSQEIRRSSTDTQYF.

There are a few counts of this clonotype. This rearrangement joins TRBV29-1 to TRBJ2-7, with D perhaps matching TRBD2 (5 bases). CDR3 length: 11 amino acids. Trimming removed 4 bases from V and 4 bases from J, with 8 bases in between. Germline lookup yields CDR1 SQVTM and CDR2 ANQGSEA. CDR3 in amino acids: CSVVRGYEQYF. The CDR3 region has the DNA TGCAGCGTTGTCCGGGGTTACGAGCAGTACTTC.

The table lists this clonotype with a few counts. The chain joins TRBV7-2 to TRBJ2-2, with D hard to call. Per the germline V gene, CDR1 is SGHTA and CDR2 is FQGNSA. The CDR3 extends over 13 amino acids. Trimming shortened V by 1 base and J by 6 bases, and 6 bases separated the two germline ends. The CDR3 here is CASSLESAGELFF. The CDR3 DNA sequence: TGTGCCAGCAGCTTAGAGTCTGCCGGGGAGCTGTTTTTT.

This clonotype was observed a handful of times. The rearrangement uses TRBV20-1 and TRBJ2-7, with 8 bases fitting TRBD2. Germline CDR1 is DFQATT and CDR2 is SNEGSKA (reference sequence). This CDR3 region has 14 residues. Trimming cost V 0 bases and J 5 bases; bases outside gene matches: 6. The CDR3 coding sequence is TGCAGTGCTAGAGATTTTGCGGGGGGAAACGAGCAGTACTTC. Protein product: CSARDFAGGNEQYF.

The genes are TRBV12-3 or TRBV12-4 and TRBJ1-5, with TRBD1 identical over 11 bases. J gave up 5 bases and V 4 bases, and 1 base lay outside the gene matches. This CDR3 spans 14 amino acids. CDR3 sequence: CASSWTGGHQPQHF. CDR3 in DNA: TGTGCCAGCAGTTGGACAGGGGGCCATCAGCCCCAGCATTTT.